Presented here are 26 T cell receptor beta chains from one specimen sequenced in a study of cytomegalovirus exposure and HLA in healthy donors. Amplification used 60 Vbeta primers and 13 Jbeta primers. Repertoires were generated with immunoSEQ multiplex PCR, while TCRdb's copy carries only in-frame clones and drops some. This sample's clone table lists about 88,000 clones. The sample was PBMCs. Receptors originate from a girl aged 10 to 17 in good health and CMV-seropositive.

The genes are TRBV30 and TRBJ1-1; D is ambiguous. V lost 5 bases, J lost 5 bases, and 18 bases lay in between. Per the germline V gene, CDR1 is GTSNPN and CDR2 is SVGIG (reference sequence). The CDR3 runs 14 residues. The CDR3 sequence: CAWGLKVLWTEAFF. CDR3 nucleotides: TGTGCCTGGGGACTGAAGGTCCTATGGACTGAAGCTTTCTTT.

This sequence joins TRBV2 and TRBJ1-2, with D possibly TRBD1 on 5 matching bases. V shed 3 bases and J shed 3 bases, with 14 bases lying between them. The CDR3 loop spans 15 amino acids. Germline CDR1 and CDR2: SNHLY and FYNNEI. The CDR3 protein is CASSEAGRPDYGYTF. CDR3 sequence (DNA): TGTGCCAGCAGTGAGGCGGGACGTCCAGACTATGGCTACACCTTC.

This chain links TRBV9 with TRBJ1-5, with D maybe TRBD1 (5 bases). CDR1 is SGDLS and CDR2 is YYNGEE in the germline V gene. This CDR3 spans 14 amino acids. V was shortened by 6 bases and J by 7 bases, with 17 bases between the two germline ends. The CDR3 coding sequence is TGTGCCAGCAACCGTAAAGGCCAGGGACAGCCCCAGCATTTT. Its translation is CASNRKGQGQPQHF.

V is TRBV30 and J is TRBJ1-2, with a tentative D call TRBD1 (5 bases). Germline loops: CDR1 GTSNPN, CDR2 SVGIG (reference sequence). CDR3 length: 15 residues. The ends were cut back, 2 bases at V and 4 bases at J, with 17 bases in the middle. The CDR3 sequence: CAWSRGGATPYGYTF. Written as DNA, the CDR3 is TGTGCCTGGAGTCGAGGTGGGGCGACCCCCTATGGCTACACCTTC.

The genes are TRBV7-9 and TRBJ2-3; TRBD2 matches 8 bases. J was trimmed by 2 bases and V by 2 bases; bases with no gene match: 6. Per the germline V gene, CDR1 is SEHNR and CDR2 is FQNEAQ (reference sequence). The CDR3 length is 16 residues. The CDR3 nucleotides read TGTGCCAGCAGCTTAACAGCGGGGGAGTCCACAGATACGCAGTATTTT. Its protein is CASSLTAGESTDTQYF.

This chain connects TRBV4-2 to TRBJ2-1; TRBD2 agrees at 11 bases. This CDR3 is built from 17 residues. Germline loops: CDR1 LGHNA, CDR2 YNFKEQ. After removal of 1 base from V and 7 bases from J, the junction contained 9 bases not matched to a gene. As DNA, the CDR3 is TGTGCCAGCAGCCAAGGGAGCGTAGCGGGGGGGCGTAATGAGCAGTTCTTC. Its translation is CASSQGSVAGGRNEQFF.

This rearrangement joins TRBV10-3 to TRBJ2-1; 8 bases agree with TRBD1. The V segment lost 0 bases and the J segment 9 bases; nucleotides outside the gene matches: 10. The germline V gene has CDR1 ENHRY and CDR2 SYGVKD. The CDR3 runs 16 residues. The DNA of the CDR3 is TGTGCCATCAGTGAGTCGATCGGACAGGGTATCGGTGAGCAGTTCTTC. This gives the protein CAISESIGQGIGEQFF.

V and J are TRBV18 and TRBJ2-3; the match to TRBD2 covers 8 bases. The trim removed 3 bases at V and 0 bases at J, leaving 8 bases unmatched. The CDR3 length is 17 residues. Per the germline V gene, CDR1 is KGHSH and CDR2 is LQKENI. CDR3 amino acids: CASSPSMSGGSTDTQYF. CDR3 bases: TGTGCCAGCTCACCGTCGATGAGCGGGGGAAGCACAGATACGCAGTATTTT.

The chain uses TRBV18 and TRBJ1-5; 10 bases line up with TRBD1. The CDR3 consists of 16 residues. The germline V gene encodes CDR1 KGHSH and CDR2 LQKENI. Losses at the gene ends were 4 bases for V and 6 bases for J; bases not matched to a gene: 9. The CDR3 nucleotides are TGTGCCAGCTCACAAGACAGGGGGCGCCTTGGTCAGCCCCAGCATTTT. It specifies CASSQDRGRLGQPQHF.

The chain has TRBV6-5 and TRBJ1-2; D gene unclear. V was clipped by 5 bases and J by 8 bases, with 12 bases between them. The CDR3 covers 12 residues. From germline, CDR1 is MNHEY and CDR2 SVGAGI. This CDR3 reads CASSRAAGGYTF. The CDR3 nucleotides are TGTGCCAGCAGTAGGGCGGCGGGGGGCTACACCTTC.

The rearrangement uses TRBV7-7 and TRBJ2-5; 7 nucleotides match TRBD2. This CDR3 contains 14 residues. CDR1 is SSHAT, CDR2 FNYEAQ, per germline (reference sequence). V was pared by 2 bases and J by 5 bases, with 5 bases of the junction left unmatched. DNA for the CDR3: TGTGCCAGCAGCTTAACTAGCGTTGGGGAGACCCAGTACTTC. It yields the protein CASSLTSVGETQYF.

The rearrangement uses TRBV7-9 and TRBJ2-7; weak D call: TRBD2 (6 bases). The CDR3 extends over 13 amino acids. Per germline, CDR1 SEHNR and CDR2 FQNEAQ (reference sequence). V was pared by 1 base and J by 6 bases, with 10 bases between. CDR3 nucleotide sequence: TGTGCCAGCAGCTTAGGCAAGGGAGGCGAGCAGTACTTC. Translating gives CASSLGKGGEQYF. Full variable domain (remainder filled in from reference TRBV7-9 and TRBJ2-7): DTGVSQNPRHKITKRGQNVTFRCDPISEHNRLYWYRQTLGQGPEFLTYFQNEAQLEKSRLLSDRFSAERPKGSFSTLEIQRTEQGDSAMYLCASSLGKGGEQYFGPGTRLTVT.

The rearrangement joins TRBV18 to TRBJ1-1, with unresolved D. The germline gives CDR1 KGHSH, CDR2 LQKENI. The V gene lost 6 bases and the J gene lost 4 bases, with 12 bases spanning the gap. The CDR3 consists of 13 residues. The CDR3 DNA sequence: TGTGCCAGCTCGGGCGGGGTCGGCACTGAAGCTTTCTTT. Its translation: CASSGGVGTEAFF.

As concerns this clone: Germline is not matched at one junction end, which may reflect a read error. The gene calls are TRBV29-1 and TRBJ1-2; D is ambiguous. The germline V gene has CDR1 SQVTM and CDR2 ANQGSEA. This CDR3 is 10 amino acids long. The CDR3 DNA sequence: TGCAGCGTTAATAACTGTGGCTACACCTTC. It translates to CSVNNCGYTF. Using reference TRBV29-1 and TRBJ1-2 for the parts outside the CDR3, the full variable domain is SAVISQKPSRDICQRGTSLTIQCQVDSQVTMMFWYRQQPGQSLTLIATANQGSEATYESGFVIDKFPISRPNLTFSTLTVSNMSPEDSSIYLCSVNNCGYTFGSGTRLTVV.

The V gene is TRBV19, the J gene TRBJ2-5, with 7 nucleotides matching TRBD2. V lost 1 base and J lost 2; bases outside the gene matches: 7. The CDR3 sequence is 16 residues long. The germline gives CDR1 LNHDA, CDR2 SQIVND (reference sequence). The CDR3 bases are TGTGCCAGTAGTATAGTCTTTGGGACTAATCAAGAGACCCAGTACTTC. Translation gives CASSIVFGTNQETQYF.

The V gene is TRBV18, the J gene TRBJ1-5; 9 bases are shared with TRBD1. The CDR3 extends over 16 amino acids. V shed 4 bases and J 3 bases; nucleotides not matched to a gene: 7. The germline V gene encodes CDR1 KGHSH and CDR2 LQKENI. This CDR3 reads CASSQAGQGSNQPQHF. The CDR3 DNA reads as TGTGCCAGCTCACAAGCGGGACAGGGTTCCAATCAGCCCCAGCATTTT. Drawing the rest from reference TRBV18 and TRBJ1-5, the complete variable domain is NAGVMQNPRHLVRRRGQEARLRCSPMKGHSHVYWYRQLPEEGLKFMVYLQKENIIDESGMPKERFSAEFPKEGPSILRIQQVVRGDSAAYFCASSQAGQGSNQPQHFGDGTRLSIL.

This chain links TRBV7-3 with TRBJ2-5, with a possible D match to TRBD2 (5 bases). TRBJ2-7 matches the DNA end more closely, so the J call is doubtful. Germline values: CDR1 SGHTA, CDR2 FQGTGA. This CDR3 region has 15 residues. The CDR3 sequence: CASSLEPSGRYEQYF. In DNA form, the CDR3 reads TGTGCCAGCAGCTTAGAACCAAGCGGACGGTACGAGCAGTACTTC.

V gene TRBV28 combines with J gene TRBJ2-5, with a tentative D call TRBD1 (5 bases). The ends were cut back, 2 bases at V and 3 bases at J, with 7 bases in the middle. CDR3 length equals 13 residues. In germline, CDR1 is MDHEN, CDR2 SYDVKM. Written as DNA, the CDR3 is TGTGCCAGCAGTTTAGGGGCGGAAGAGACCCAGTACTTC. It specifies CASSLGAEETQYF. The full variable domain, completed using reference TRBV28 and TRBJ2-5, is DVKVTQSSRYLVKRTGEKVFLECVQDMDHENMFWYRQDPGLGLRLIYFSYDVKMKEKGDIPEGYSVSREKKERFSLILESASTNQTSMYLCASSLGAEETQYFGPGTRLLVL.

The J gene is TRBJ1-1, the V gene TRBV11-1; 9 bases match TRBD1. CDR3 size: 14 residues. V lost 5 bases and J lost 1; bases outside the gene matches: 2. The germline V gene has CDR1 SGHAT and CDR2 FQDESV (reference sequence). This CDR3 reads CASSQGQGNTEAFF. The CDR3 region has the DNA TGTGCCAGCAGCCAGGGACAGGGGAACACTGAAGCTTTCTTT.

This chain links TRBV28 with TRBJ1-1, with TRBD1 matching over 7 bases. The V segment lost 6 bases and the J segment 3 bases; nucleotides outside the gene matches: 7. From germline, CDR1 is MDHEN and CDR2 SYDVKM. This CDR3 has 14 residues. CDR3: CASRVDRVDTEAFF. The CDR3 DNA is TGTGCCAGCAGAGTCGACAGGGTCGACACTGAAGCTTTCTTT.

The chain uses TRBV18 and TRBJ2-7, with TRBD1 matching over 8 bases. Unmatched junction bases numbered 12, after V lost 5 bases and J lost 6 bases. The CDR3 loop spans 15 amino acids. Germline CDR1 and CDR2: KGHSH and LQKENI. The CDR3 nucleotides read TGTGCCAGCTCATCCGGACAGGGCCTCCTCCGCGAGCAGTACTTC. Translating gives CASSSGQGLLREQYF.

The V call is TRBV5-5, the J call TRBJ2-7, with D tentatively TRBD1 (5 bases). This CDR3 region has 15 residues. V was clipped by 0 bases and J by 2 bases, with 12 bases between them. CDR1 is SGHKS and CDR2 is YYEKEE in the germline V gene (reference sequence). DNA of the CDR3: TGTGCCAGCAGCTTGGAAGGGGCAGTAACCTACGAGCAGTACTTC. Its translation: CASSLEGAVTYEQYF.

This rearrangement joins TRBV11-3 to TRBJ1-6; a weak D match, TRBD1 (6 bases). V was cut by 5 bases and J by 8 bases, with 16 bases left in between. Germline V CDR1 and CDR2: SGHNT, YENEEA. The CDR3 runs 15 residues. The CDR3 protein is CASSPTHRADSPLHF. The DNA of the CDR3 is TGTGCCAGCAGCCCCACGCACAGGGCGGATTCACCCCTCCACTTT.

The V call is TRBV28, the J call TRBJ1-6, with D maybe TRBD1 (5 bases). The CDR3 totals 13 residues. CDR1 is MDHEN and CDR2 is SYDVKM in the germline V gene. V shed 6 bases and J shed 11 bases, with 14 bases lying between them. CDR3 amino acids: CASRASGSAPLHF. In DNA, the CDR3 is TGTGCCAGCAGAGCTTCAGGGTCTGCACCCCTCCACTTT.

CDR3 sequence reads: CASSINTMNTEAFF. The CDR3 DNA reads as TGTGCCAGTAGTATCAACACCATGAACACTGAAGCTTTCTTT. The chain combines TRBV19 with TRBJ1-1; no reliable D call. The CDR3 runs to 14 residues. V was trimmed by 3 bases and J by 0 bases, leaving 8 bases between them. CDR1 and CDR2 from the germline V gene are LNHDA and SQIVND (reference sequence).

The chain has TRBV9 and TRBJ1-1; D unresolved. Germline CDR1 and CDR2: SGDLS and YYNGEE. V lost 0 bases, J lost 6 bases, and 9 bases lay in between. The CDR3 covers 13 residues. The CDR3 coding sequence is TGTGCCAGCAGCGTAGTGGTGAGAGCTGAAGCTTTCTTT. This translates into CASSVVVRAEAFF. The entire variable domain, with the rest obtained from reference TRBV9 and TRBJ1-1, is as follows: DSGVTQTPKHLITATGQRVTLRCSPRSGDLSVYWYQQSLDQGLQFLIQYYNGEERAKGNILERFSAQQFPDLHSELNLSSLELGDSALYFCASSVVVRAEAFFGQGTRLTVV.